This TCR beta chain was profiled in a study of blood T cell repertoires in COVID-19. Study details: The samples span acute and convalescent COVID-19 from the United States, Italy and Spain. In each case, the material was cDNA or gDNA derived from T cells, B-cell-depleted T cells, or PBMCs.

This clone was recorded a few times. Germline CDR1 is SGHTS and CDR2 is YDEGEE. Trimming shortened V by 2 bases and J by 2 bases, and 14 bases separated the two germline ends. The CDR3 totals 16 residues. Original data processing: Counts of nucleated cells, estimated from reference gene primer amplification, were obtained. The data were produced by immunoSEQ multiplex PCR, yet TCRdb's version contains in-frame clones alone and is incomplete. For V, J and clone size, that table is used; D and trimming come from the DNA. The repertoire consists of approximately 41,000 clones, with approximately 86% occurring once and the leading ten covering roughly a tenth.

The rearrangement links TRBV5-8 to TRBJ1-5; D not certain. The specimen was peripheral blood. The receptor was derived from an elderly woman with active COVID-19. For the CDR3, the DNA is TGTGCCAGCAGCTTCGGGAGGAGGTCGGGCAATCAGCCCCAGCATTTT. Protein sequence: CASSFGRRSGNQPQHF.